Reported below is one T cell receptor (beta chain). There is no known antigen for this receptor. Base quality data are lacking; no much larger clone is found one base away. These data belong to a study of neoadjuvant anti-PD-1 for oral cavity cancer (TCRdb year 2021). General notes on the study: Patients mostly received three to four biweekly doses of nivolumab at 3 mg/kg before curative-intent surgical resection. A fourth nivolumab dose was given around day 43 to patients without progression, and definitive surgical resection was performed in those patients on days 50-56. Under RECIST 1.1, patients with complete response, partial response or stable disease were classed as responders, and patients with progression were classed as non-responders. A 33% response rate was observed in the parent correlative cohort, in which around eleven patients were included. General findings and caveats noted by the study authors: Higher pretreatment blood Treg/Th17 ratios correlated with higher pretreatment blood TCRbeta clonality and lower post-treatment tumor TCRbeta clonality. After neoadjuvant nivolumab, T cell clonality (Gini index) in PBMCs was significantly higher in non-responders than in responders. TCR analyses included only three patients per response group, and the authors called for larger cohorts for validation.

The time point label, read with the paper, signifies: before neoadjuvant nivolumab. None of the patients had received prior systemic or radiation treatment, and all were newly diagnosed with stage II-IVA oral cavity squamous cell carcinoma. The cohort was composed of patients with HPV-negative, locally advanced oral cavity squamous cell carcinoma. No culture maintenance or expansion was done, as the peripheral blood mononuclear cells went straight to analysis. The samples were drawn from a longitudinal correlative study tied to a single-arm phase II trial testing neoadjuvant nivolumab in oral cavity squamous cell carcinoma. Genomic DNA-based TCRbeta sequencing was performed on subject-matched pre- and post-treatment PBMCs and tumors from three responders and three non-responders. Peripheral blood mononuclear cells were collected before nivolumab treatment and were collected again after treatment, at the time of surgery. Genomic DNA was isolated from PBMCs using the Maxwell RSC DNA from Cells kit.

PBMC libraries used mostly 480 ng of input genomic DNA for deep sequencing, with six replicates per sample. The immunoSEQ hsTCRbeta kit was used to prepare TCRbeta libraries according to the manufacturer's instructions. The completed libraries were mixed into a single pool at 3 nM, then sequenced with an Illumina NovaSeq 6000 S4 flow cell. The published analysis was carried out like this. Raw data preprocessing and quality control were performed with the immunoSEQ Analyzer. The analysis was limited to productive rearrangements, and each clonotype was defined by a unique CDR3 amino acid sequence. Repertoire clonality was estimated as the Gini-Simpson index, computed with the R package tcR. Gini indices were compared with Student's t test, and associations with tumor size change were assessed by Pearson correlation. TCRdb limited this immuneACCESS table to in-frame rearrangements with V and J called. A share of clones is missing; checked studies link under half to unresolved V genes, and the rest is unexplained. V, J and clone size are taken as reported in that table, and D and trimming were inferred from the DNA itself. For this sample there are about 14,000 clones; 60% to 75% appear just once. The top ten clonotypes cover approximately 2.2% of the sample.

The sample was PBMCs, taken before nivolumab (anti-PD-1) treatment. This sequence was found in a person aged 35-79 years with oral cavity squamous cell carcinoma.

The DNA sequence is given as TGTGCCAGCAGCTTAGTTAGGAACACTGAAGCTTTCTTT. This encodes CASSLVRNTEAFF. The rearrangement combines TRBV7-2 with TRBJ1-1; confidence is insufficient to name the D gene. Taken from cysteine to phenylalanine, the CDR3 has 13 residues. Just CDR3 DNA is preserved here, 39 bases in frame from base 1. For CDR1 and CDR2, the germline V gene lists SGHTA and FQGNSA. The germline ends are 4 bases apart after V is trimmed by 1 base and J by 1 base. This CDR3, with the reference TRBV7-2 and TRBJ1-1 proteins standing in past its ends, gives the full variable domain GAGVSQSPSNKVTEKGKDVELRCDPISGHTALYWYRQSLGQGLEFLIYFQGNSAPDKSGLPSDRFSAERTGGSVSTLTIQRTQQEDSAVYLCASSLVRNTEAFFGQGTRLTVV.